This TCR beta chain was recovered during a study of blood T cells in healthy people across ages. The study, taken as a whole, reports: Comparison with aged donors showed that long-lived donors had more naive CD4+ cells and higher diversity. Age showed a roughly linear inverse relationship with TCR beta diversity per million T cells.

This clonotype was counted between two and nine times. Its antigen remains unidentified. It was with a sample-barcoded 5' primer and a J-beta primer mix that a second PCR of roughly 7 to 12 cycles was run. Every cDNA molecule carried a tag from a template-switch adaptor bearing 12 random nucleotides. MiXCR, applied by TCRdb to the 5' RACE reads, yields one record per CDR3 protein. The repertoire has over a million distinct CDR3 sequences, about 23% of them found once; the top ten carry about 0.69%. These data also featured in a second study, about T cells of mothers and their children. That paper adds: It was related mother-child pairs that showed slightly higher overlap than unrelated pairs, without reaching significance.

The receptor's source is a girl aged 2 to 9 in good health. Specimen: blood.

The CDR3 DNA reads as TGTGCCAGCAGCTATAGCGCTTCCTACAATGAGCAGTTCTTC. Residues: CASSYSASYNEQFF. The chain links TRBV7-3 to TRBJ2-1; D perhaps matches TRBD2 (5 bases). V lost 4 bases and J lost 1, with 8 bases in between. Germline lookup yields CDR1 SGHTA and CDR2 FQGTGA. The CDR3 extends over 14 amino acids.